The clone carrying this TCR beta chain was seen just once. The sample comes from a study of T cells in tuberculosis. This table comes from immunoSEQ multiplex PCR, and its TCRdb copy is limited to in-frame clones, with some not included. The data hold approximately 46,000 clones, with around 96% observed a single time. Time point of the sample: new active TB diagnosis, blood taken before or within 7 days of starting treatment. Patients were newly diagnosed, HIV-seronegative, and aged 18 or older. Each donor contributed 85,000 to 100,000 T cells on average, unsorted. This CDR3 is built from 15 residues. Unmatched junction bases numbered 2, after V lost 0 bases and J lost 1 base. The germline V gene has CDR1 SGHRS and CDR2 YFSETQ.

Sequencing was performed on PBMCs, taken at tuberculosis diagnosis. The sequence was obtained from an adult with tuberculosis. The V call is TRBV5-1, the J call TRBJ1-1; TRBD1 matches at 8 bases. The CDR3 DNA is TGCGCCAGCAGCTTGGCAGGGGGCCCGAACACTGAAGCTTTCTTT. Protein product: CASSLAGGPNTEAFF.